These 26 T cell receptor beta chains were sequenced from one sample in a study of shared clonotypes between healthy human individuals. TCRdb's table, derived via immunoSEQ multiplex PCR, lists solely in-frame clones and lacks some. Of some 2 million clones listed, 85% to 95% are singletons. The specimen was naive CD4+ T cells sorted from blood. This sample's subset: CD45RA+ positively selected. The source of these receptors is a man aged 18 to 30 in good health.

V is TRBV30 and J is TRBJ2-2, with D perhaps being TRBD1 or TRBD2 (5 bases each). Per germline, CDR1 GTSNPN and CDR2 SVGIG (reference sequence). V was shortened by 0 bases and J by 4 bases, with 9 bases between the two germline ends. This CDR3 spans 14 amino acids. The CDR3 loop is CAWSVRGTTGELFF. In nucleotides, the CDR3 is TGTGCCTGGAGTGTACGAGGGACCACCGGGGAGCTGTTTTTT.

The rearrangement links TRBV2 to TRBJ1-1; D possibly corresponds to TRBD1 (5 bases). Deletions cut 5 bases from V and 8 bases from J, with 15 bases between. CDR1 is SNHLY and CDR2 is FYNNEI in the germline V gene. This CDR3 region has 13 residues. The CDR3 loop reads CASSISRTREAFF. In DNA, the CDR3 is TGTGCCAGCAGTATATCAAGGACAAGAGAAGCTTTCTTT.

This chain connects TRBV7-9 to TRBJ1-1; D ambiguous. Looked up from germline, CDR1 is SEHNR and CDR2 is FQNEAQ (reference sequence). V lost 5 bases, J lost 10 bases, and 14 bases lay in between. The CDR3 is 12 amino acids. CDR3 protein: CASSQGTSRAFF. CDR3 DNA sequence: TGTGCCAGCAGCCAAGGTACCTCGCGAGCTTTCTTT.

The chain joins TRBV19 to TRBJ2-7; D ambiguous. This CDR3 comprises 13 residues. Germline assignment: CDR1 LNHDA and CDR2 SQIVND (reference sequence). Trimming removed 3 bases from V and 2 bases from J, with 8 bases in between. This CDR3 reads CASSINPPYEQYF. The CDR3 region has the DNA TGTGCCAGTAGTATTAATCCGCCCTACGAGCAGTACTTC.

The chain uses TRBV7-8 and TRBJ2-3, with 9 bases that match TRBD2. Germline V CDR1 and CDR2: SGHVS, FQNEAQ. With 4 bases clipped from V and 7 bases from J, the junction kept 12 bases outside the gene matches. This CDR3 comprises 16 residues. This CDR3 is CASSSTPGLAFNTQYF. In nucleotides, the CDR3 is TGTGCCAGCAGCTCAACGCCGGGACTAGCCTTTAATACGCAGTATTTT.

This chain links TRBV11-2 with TRBJ2-3; TRBD2 matches at 7 bases. This CDR3 comprises 17 residues. Trimming took 5 bases from V and 2 from J; bases not matched to a gene: 13. CDR1 SGHAT and CDR2 FQNNGV come from the germline V gene. CDR3 region: CASSPRHSSGHTDTQYF. CDR3 coding DNA: TGTGCCAGCAGCCCCCGACACTCTAGCGGACACACAGATACGCAGTATTTT. Filled out from reference TRBV11-2 and TRBJ2-3, the complete variable domain reads EAGVAQSPRYKIIEKRQSVAFWCNPISGHATLYWYQQILGQGPKLLIQFQNNGVVDDSQLPKDRFSAERLKGVDSTLKIQPAKLEDSAVYLCASSPRHSSGHTDTQYFGPGTRLTVL.

This rearrangement joins TRBV5-1 to TRBJ1-2; D may be TRBD1 (6 bases). The CDR3 runs 15 residues. The V gene lost 0 bases and the J gene lost 5 bases, with 14 bases spanning the gap. The germline V gene has CDR1 SGHRS and CDR2 YFSETQ. CDR3 sequence: CASSLENAGAYGYTF. The CDR3, as DNA: TGCGCCAGCAGCTTGGAAAACGCGGGGGCGTATGGCTACACCTTC.

The genes are TRBV5-6 and TRBJ2-7, with 10 bases matching TRBD1. Looked up from germline, CDR1 is SGHDT and CDR2 is YYEEEE. There are 16 residues in the CDR3. The J segment lost 4 bases and the V segment lost 4 bases, leaving 11 bases of the junction unmatched. The CDR3 sequence: CASSPGAGQGNYEQYF. DNA for the CDR3: TGTGCCAGCAGCCCAGGGGCGGGACAGGGGAATTACGAGCAGTACTTC.

The chain couples TRBV11-2 to TRBJ2-6; D gene uncertain. Germline V gene lookup returns CDR1 SGHAT and CDR2 FQNNGV. The CDR3 sequence is 17 residues long. Trimming removed 5 bases from V and 0 bases from J, with 14 bases in between. The CDR3 DNA reads TGTGCCAGCAGCCGAACCGCACTGAGCTCTGGGGCCAACGTCCTGACTTTC. It yields the protein CASSRTALSSGANVLTF. Looking up the rest from reference TRBV11-2 and TRBJ2-6 gives the full variable domain: EAGVAQSPRYKIIEKRQSVAFWCNPISGHATLYWYQQILGQGPKLLIQFQNNGVVDDSQLPKDRFSAERLKGVDSTLKIQPAKLEDSAVYLCASSRTALSSGANVLTFGAGSRLTVL.

As regards this clone: Other DNA sequences in the same sample also yield this CDR3. V is TRBV5-1 and J is TRBJ2-7; TRBD2 is a possible D gene (5 bases). The CDR3 is 13 residues long. Germline V CDR1 and CDR2: SGHRS, YFSETQ. V was shortened by 4 bases and J by 1 base, with 9 bases between the two germline ends. The CDR3 loop is CASSLRESYEQYF. The CDR3, as DNA: TGCGCCAGCAGCCTAAGGGAGTCCTACGAGCAGTACTTC.

The V and J genes are TRBV30 and TRBJ1-1; 8 bases fit TRBD1. CDR1 and CDR2 (germline): GTSNPN, SVGIG (reference sequence). This CDR3 has 11 residues. The J segment lost 5 bases and the V segment lost 4 bases, leaving 0 bases of the junction unmatched. The CDR3 protein is CAWNRGTEAFF. The CDR3 DNA reads TGTGCCTGGAACAGGGGGACTGAAGCTTTCTTT.

As to this clone: Sequence at one end of the junction differs from germline and may be a read error. The chain is built from TRBV7-7 and TRBJ2-1, with 7 bases fitting TRBD1. The germline CDR1 and CDR2 sequences are SSHAT and FNYEAQ (reference sequence). CDR3 length: 15 residues. The CDR3 nucleotides read TGTGCTAGCAGCCATCGACGGACAGGTTACAATGAGCAGTTCTTC. Translating it yields CASSHRRTGYNEQFF.

A word on this clone: The junction departs from germline at one end; a sequencing error may be responsible. Within the sample, other DNA sequences also encode this same CDR3. The V gene is TRBV7-7, the J gene TRBJ2-1; TRBD2 agrees at 10 bases. Germline V gene data show CDR1 as SSHAT and CDR2 as FNYEAQ (reference sequence). The CDR3 is 15 amino acids. CDR3 sequence: CASSLGLAGDNEQFF. CDR3 sequence (DNA): TGTGCTAGCAGCTTAGGGCTAGCGGGAGACAATGAGCAGTTCTTC.

V and J are TRBV9 and TRBJ2-3, with TRBD2 as a possible D gene (6 bases). Trimming left V 0 bases short and J 2 bases short, with 13 bases between. The CDR3 contains 16 residues. Germline V gives CDR1 SGDLS, CDR2 YYNGEE. CDR3 sequence (DNA): TGTGCCAGCAGCGTAGGGCGGGGTGCCCTCACAGATACGCAGTATTTT. This translates into CASSVGRGALTDTQYF.

This rearrangement joins TRBV19 to TRBJ2-3, with TRBD2 matching 15 bases. This CDR3 region has 18 residues. V was pared by 1 base and J by 4 bases, with 6 bases of the junction left unmatched. CDR1 LNHDA and CDR2 SQIVND come from the germline V gene (reference sequence). The CDR3 coding sequence is TGTGCCAGTAGTATAGGGGGACTAGCGGGAGGTCGCGCAGATACGCAGTATTTT. Translating gives CASSIGGLAGGRADTQYF.

The V call is TRBV10-3, the J call TRBJ2-7, with 8 bases matching TRBD1. From germline, CDR1 is ENHRY and CDR2 SYGVKD. The CDR3 has 15 residues. The trim removed 4 bases at V and 2 bases at J, leaving 7 bases unmatched. This CDR3 is CAISVAGTGTYEQYF. CDR3 nucleotide sequence: TGTGCCATCAGTGTGGCCGGGACAGGAACCTACGAGCAGTACTTC.

Concerning this clone: This sample includes further DNA sequences coding for the same CDR3. The chain uses TRBV18 and TRBJ1-2, with no clear D. V lost 3 bases to trimming and J lost 2 bases, with 7 bases between them. In germline, CDR1 is KGHSH, CDR2 LQKENI. The CDR3 runs 13 residues. The CDR3 DNA reads as TGTGCCAGCTCACCTACGGAGAACTATGGCTACACCTTC. This encodes CASSPTENYGYTF.

The CDR3 here is CASSRQGVSDTQYF. As DNA, the CDR3 is TGTGCCAGCAGCAGACAGGGTGTATCGGATACGCAGTATTTT. This chain links TRBV28 with TRBJ2-3; 7 bases match TRBD1. CDR1 and CDR2 from the germline V gene are MDHEN and SYDVKM. V lost 6 bases, J lost 6 bases, and 9 bases stayed unmatched. The CDR3 is 14 residues long.

The chain links TRBV5-1 to TRBJ2-7, with D perhaps matching TRBD2 (6 bases). The CDR3 runs 14 residues. Germline V gene lookup returns CDR1 SGHRS and CDR2 YFSETQ. Trimming pared 2 bases from V and 4 bases from J, leaving 13 bases between. CDR3 DNA: TGCGCCAGCAGCTTCGGAGGGGCCGGTTACGAGCAGTACTTC. Translated: CASSFGGAGYEQYF.

The chain couples TRBV5-4 to TRBJ2-1; 11 nucleotides align to TRBD1. Unmatched junction bases numbered 8, after V lost 0 bases and J lost 6 bases. From germline, CDR1 is SGHNT and CDR2 YYREEE (reference sequence). This CDR3 has 17 amino acids. The CDR3 reads CASSLVPVGTGGNEQFF. CDR3 DNA sequence: TGTGCCAGCAGCTTGGTCCCAGTCGGGACAGGGGGCAATGAGCAGTTCTTC.

This clone was recorded only once. The chain couples TRBV5-1 to TRBJ1-2, with D possibly being TRBD1 (5 bases). Looked up from germline, CDR1 is SGHRS and CDR2 is YFSETQ. The V end was cut by 2 bases, the J end by 8 bases, with 13 bases between. This CDR3 has 13 amino acids. CDR3 region: CASSFQGSGGYTF. DNA of the CDR3: TGCGCCAGCAGCTTTCAGGGCTCGGGCGGCTACACCTTC.

This clone was observed once. V gene TRBV5-1 combines with J gene TRBJ1-4; 9 nucleotides align to TRBD1. J was trimmed by 7 bases and V by 4 bases; bases with no gene match: 8. This CDR3 has 15 amino acids. CDR1 SGHRS and CDR2 YFSETQ come from the germline V gene. CDR3 DNA sequence: TGCGCCAGCAGCCCGGTACAGGGGGCAGGTGAAAAACTGTTTTTT. Protein: CASSPVQGAGEKLFF.

The chain has TRBV6-5 and TRBJ2-7, with a tentative D call TRBD2 (5 bases). Between the trimmed V and J ends, which lost 6 bases and 3 bases, there was a span of 9 bases. This CDR3 comprises 12 residues. CDR1 is MNHEY, CDR2 SVGAGI, per germline. Written as DNA, the CDR3 is TGTGCCAGCAGAGACGCGGGCTACGAGCAGTACTTC. Its protein product is CASRDAGYEQYF.

The rearrangement links TRBV28 to TRBJ1-5, with TRBD1 as a possible D gene (6 bases). V gave up 6 bases and J gave up 1 base, with 10 bases separating them. The germline V gene has CDR1 MDHEN and CDR2 SYDVKM. The length of the CDR3 is 14 residues. The CDR3 reads CASRKGGSNQPQHF. DNA for the CDR3: TGTGCCAGCAGGAAGGGGGGAAGCAATCAGCCCCAGCATTTT.

The chain has TRBV10-1 and TRBJ1-2; 9 positions match TRBD1. Germline V CDR1 and CDR2: WNHNN, SYGVQD (reference sequence). The trim removed 2 bases at V and 6 bases at J, leaving 4 bases unmatched. This CDR3 region has 14 residues. The DNA of the CDR3 is TGCGCCAGCAGTGAGACACAGGGGGCGGATGGCTACACCTTC. It codes for CASSETQGADGYTF.

This clone was counted a single time. The rearrangement uses TRBV15 and TRBJ2-2, with D uncertain. Germline-derived CDR1 and CDR2 are LNHNV and YYDKDF (reference sequence). The CDR3 runs to 13 residues. V lost 0 bases to trimming and J lost 5 bases, with 4 bases between them. The CDR3 region is CATSRDLTGELFF. The CDR3 DNA follows: TGTGCCACCAGCAGAGATTTAACCGGGGAGCTGTTTTTT.